This T cell receptor (beta chain) was obtained from a study of radiotherapy plus CTLA-4 blockade in lung cancer. The protocol was immunoSEQ multiplex PCR, while the TCRdb copy is restricted to in-frame clones and leaves out a portion. The table records 12,000 to 15,000 clones, 55% to 75% of them present only once. The CDR3 runs to 16 residues. Germline CDR1 MNHEY, CDR2 SVGAGI. With 0 bases removed from V and 6 bases from J, the gap between germline ends came to 14 bases. The receptor was derived from a human donor with non-small cell lung cancer whose response to radiotherapy plus ipilimumab could not be evaluated. The material sequenced was peripheral blood, taken from a patient treated with radiotherapy plus ipilimumab. V is TRBV6-5 and J is TRBJ2-2; D gene uncertain. The CDR3 region has the DNA TGTGCCAGCAGTTACTCGCGTGATGATTTCTCCGGGGAGCTGTTTTTT. Translating it yields CASSYSRDDFSGELFF.